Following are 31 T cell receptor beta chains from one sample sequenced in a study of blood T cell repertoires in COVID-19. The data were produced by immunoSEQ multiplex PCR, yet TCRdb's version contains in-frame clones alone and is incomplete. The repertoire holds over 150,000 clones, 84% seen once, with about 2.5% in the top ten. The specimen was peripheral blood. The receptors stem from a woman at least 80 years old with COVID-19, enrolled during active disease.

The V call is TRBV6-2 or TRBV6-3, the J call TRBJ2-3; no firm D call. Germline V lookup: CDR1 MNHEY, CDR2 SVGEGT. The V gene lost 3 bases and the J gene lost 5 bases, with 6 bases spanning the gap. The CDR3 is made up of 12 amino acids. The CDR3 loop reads CASSYSVDTQYF. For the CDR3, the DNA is TGTGCCAGCAGTTATTCGGTAGATACGCAGTATTTT.

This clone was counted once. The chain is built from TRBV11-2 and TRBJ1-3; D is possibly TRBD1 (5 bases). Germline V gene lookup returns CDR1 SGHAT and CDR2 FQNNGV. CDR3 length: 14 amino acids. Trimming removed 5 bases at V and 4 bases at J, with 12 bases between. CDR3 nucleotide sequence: TGTGCCAGCAGCCCGGACGGACAAGGAAACACCATATATTTT. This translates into CASSPDGQGNTIYF.

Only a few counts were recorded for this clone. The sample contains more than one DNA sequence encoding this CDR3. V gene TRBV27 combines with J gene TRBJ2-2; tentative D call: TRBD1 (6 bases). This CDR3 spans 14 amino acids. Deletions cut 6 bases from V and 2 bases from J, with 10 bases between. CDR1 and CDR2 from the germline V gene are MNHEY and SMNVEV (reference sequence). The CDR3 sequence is CASSRDTNTGELFF. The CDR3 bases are TGTGCCAGCAGCCGGGACACCAACACCGGGGAGCTGTTTTTT.

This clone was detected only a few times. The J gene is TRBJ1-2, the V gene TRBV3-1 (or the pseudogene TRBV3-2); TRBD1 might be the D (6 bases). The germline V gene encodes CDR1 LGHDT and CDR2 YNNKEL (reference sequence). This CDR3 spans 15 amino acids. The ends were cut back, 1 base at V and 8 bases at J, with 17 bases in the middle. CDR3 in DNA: TGTGCCAGCAGCCAAGGGTCGGGGGGCGCTTGGGGCTACACCTTC. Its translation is CASSQGSGGAWGYTF.

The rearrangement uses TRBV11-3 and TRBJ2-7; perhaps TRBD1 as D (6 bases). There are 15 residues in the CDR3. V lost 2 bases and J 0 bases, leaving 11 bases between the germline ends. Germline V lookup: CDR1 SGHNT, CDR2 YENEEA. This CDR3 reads CASSLLRDNSYEQYF. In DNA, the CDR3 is TGTGCCAGCAGCTTACTCCGGGACAACTCCTACGAGCAGTACTTC.

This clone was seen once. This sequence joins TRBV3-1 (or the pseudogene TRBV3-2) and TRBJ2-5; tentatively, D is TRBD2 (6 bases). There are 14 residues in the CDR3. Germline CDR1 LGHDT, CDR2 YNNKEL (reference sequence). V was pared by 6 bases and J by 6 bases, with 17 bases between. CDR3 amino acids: CASSLGLRGKTQYF. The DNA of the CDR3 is TGTGCCAGCAGTCTAGGGCTCCGGGGGAAGACCCAGTACTTC.

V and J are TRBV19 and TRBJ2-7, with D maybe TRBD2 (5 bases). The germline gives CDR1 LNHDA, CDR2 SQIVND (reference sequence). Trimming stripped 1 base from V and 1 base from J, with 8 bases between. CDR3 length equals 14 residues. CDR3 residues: CASSIVRGSYEQYF. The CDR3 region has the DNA TGTGCCAGTAGTATAGTTCGGGGATCCTACGAGCAGTACTTC.

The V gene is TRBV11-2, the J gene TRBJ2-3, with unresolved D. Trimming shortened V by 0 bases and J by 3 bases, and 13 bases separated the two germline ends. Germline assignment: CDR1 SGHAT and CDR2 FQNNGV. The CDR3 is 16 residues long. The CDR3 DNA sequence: TGTGCCAGCAGCTTAGACCCGGTTATGATAACAGATACGCAGTATTTT. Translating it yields CASSLDPVMITDTQYF.

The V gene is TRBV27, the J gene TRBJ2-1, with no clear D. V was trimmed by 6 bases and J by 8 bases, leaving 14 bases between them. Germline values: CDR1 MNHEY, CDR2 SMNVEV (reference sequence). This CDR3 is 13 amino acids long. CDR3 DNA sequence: TGTGCCAGCAGCACCGCTTTCCGGTATGAGCAGTTCTTC. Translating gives CASSTAFRYEQFF.

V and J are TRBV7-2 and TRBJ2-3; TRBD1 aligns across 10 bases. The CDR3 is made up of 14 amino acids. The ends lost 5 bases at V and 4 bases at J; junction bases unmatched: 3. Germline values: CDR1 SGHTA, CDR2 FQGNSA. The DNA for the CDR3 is TGTGCCAGCAGCCGGGACAGGGGACCAGATACGCAGTATTTT. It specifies CASSRDRGPDTQYF.

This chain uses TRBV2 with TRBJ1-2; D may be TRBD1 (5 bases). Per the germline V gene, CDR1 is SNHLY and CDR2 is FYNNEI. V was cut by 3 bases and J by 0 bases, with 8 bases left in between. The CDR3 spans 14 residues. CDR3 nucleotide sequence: TGTGCCAGCAGTGAGCAGGGAACTAACTATGGCTACACCTTC. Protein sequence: CASSEQGTNYGYTF. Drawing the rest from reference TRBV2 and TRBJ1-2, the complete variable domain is EPEVTQTPSHQVTQMGQEVILRCVPISNHLYFYWYRQILGQKVEFLVSFYNNEISEKSEIFDDQFSVERPDGSNFTLKIRSTKLEDSAMYFCASSEQGTNYGYTFGSGTRLTVV.

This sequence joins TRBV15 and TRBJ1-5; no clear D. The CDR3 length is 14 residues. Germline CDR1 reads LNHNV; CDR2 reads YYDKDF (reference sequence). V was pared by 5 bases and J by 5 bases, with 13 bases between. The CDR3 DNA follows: TGTGCCACCAGCCCCGCCCCGACTGATCAGCCCCAGCATTTT. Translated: CATSPAPTDQPQHF.

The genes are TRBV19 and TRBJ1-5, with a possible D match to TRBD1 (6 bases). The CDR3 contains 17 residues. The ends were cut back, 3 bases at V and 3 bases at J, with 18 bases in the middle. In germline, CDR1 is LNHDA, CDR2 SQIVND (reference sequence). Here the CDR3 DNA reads TGTGCCAGTAGTATTCGGGGGGCCCCCCTCTTCAATCAGCCCCAGCATTTT. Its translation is CASSIRGAPLFNQPQHF.

The CDR3 coding sequence is TGTGCCAGCAGCAGAAACCGTGGACAGGGAAGCACTGAAGCTTTCTTT. Translating it yields CASSRNRGQGSTEAFF. The chain carries TRBV2 and TRBJ1-1; 8 positions match TRBD1. The junction had 13 bases not matched to a gene; V was cut back by 6 bases and J by 4 bases. The CDR3 runs 16 residues. In germline, CDR1 is SNHLY, CDR2 FYNNEI.

Here the CDR3 DNA reads TGCGCCAGCAGTGAGCTACTGCAGGGGGCAGCCAAAAACATTCAGTACTTC. It encodes CASSELLQGAAKNIQYF. The gene calls are TRBV10-2 and TRBJ2-4; 8 bases are shared with TRBD1. Germline CDR1 and CDR2: WSHSY and SAAADI. V trimming: 2 bases; J trimming: 0 bases; junction bases outside the gene matches: 6. The CDR3 contains 17 residues.

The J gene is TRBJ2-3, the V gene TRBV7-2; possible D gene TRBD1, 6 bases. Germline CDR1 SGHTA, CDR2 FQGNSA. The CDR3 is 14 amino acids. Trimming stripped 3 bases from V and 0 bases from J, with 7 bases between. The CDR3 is CASSLGASTDTQYF. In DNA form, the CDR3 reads TGTGCCAGCAGCTTGGGGGCTAGCACAGATACGCAGTATTTT.

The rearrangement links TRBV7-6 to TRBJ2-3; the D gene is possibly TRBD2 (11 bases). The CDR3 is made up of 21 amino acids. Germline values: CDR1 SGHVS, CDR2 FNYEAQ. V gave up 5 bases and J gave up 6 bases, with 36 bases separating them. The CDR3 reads CASSPPGQGKISGGARDTQYF. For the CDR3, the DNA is TGTGCCAGCAGCCCTCCGGGACAGGGGAAGATTAGCGGGGGGGCAAGGGATACGCAGTATTTT.

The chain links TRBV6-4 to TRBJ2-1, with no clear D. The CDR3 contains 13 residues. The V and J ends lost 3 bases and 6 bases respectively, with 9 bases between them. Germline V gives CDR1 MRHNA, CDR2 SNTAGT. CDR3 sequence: CASSEGPPNEQFF. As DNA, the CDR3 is TGTGCCAGCAGTGAGGGCCCGCCCAATGAGCAGTTCTTC.

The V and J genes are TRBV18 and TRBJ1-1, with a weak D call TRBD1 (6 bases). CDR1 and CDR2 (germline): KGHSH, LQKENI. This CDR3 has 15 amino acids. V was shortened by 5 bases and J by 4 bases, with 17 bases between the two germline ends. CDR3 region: CASSETGNPFTEAFF. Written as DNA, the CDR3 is TGTGCCAGCTCAGAGACAGGTAATCCTTTCACTGAAGCTTTCTTT.

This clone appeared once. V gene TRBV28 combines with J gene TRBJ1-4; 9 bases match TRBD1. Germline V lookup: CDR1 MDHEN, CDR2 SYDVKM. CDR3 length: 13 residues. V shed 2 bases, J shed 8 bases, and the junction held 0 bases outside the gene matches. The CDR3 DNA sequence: TGTGCCAGCAGTTTAGGGACAGGGGAAAAACTGTTTTTT. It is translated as CASSLGTGEKLFF.

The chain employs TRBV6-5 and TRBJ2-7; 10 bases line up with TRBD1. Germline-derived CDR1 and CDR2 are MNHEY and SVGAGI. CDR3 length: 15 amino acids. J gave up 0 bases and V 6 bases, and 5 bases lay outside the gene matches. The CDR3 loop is CASSRDRGSSYEQYF. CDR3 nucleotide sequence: TGTGCCAGCAGCAGGGACAGGGGAAGCTCCTACGAGCAGTACTTC.

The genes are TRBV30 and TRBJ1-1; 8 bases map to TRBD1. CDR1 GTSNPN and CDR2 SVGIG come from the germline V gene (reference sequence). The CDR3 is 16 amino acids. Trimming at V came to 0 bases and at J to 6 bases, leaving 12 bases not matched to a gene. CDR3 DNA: TGTGCCTGGAGTGTACGACAGGGGATTGTTCATTCTGAAGCTTTCTTT. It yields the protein CAWSVRQGIVHSEAFF. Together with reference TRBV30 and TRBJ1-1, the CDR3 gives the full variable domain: SQTIHQWPATLVQPVGSPLSLECTVEGTSNPNLYWYRQAAGRGLQLLFYSVGIGQISSEVPQNLSASRPQDRQFILSSKKLLLSDSGFYLCAWSVRQGIVHSEAFFGQGTRLTVV.

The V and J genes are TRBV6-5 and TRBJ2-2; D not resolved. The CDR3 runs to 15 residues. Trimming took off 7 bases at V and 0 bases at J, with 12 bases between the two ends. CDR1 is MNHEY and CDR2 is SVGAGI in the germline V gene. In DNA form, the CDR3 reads TGTGCCAGCACCCCCTGGGCGCCGAACACCGGGGAGCTGTTTTTT. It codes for CASTPWAPNTGELFF.

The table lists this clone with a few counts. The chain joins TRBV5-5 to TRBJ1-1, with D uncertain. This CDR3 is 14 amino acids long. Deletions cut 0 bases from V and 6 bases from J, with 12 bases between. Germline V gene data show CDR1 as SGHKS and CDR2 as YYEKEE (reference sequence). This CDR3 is CASSLDRPTSEAFF. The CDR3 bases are TGTGCCAGCAGCTTGGACCGACCGACTTCTGAAGCTTTCTTT. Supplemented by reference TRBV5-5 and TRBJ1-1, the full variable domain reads DAGVTQSPTHLIKTRGQQVTLRCSPISGHKSVSWYQQVLGQGPQFIFQYYEKEERGRGNFPDRFSARQFPNYSSELNVNALLLGDSALYLCASSLDRPTSEAFFGQGTRLTVV.

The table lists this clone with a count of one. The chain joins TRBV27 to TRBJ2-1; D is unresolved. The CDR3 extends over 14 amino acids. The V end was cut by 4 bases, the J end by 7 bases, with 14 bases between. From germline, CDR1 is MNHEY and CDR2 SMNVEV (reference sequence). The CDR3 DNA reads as TGTGCCAGCAGTTCGACATCACCTGTAAATGAGCAGTTCTTC. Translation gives CASSSTSPVNEQFF.

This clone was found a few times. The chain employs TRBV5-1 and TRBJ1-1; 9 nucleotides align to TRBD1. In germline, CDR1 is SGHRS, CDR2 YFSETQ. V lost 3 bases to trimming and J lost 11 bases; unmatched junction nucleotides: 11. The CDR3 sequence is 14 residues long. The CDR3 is CASSSRDRVLGAFF. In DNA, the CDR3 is TGCGCCAGCAGCTCCCGGGACAGGGTCCTCGGGGCTTTCTTT.

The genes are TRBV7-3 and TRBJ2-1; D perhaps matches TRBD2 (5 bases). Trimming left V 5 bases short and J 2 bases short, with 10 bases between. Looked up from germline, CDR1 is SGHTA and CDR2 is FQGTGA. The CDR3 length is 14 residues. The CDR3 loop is CASSPAGTYNEQFF. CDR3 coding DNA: TGTGCCAGCAGCCCAGCCGGGACCTACAATGAGCAGTTCTTC.

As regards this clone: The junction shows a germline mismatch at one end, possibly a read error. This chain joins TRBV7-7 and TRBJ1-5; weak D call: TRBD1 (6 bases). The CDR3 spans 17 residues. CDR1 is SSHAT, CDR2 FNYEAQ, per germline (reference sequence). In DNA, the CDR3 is TGTGCTAGCACCTTTAGCGGGAGGGGGTCATGGAATCAGCCCCAGCATTTT. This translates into CASTFSGRGSWNQPQHF. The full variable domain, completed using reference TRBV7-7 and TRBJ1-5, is GAGVSQSPRYKVTKRGQDVTLRCDPISSHATLYWYQQALGQGPEFLTYFNYEAQPDKSGLPSDRFSAERPEGSISTLTIQRTEQRDSAMYRCASTFSGRGSWNQPQHFGDGTRLSIL.

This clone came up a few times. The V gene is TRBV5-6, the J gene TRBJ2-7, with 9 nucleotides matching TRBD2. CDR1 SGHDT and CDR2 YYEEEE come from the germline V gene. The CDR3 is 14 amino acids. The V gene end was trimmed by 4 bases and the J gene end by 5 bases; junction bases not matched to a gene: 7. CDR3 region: CASSRTSVFHEQYF. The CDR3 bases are TGTGCCAGCAGCAGGACTAGCGTCTTCCACGAGCAGTACTTC.

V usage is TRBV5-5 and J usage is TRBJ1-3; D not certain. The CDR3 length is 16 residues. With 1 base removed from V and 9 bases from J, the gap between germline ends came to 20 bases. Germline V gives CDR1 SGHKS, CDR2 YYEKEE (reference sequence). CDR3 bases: TGTGCCAGCAGCTTGCTAGGAAATGATCGCGAAAGCACCATATATTTT. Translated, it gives CASSLLGNDRESTIYF.

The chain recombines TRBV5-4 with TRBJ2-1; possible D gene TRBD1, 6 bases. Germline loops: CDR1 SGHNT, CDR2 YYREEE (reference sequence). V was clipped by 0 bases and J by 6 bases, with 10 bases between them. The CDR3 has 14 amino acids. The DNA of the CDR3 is TGTGCCAGCAGCTTGGACAGGGTGGTCAATGAGCAGTTCTTC. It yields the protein CASSLDRVVNEQFF.